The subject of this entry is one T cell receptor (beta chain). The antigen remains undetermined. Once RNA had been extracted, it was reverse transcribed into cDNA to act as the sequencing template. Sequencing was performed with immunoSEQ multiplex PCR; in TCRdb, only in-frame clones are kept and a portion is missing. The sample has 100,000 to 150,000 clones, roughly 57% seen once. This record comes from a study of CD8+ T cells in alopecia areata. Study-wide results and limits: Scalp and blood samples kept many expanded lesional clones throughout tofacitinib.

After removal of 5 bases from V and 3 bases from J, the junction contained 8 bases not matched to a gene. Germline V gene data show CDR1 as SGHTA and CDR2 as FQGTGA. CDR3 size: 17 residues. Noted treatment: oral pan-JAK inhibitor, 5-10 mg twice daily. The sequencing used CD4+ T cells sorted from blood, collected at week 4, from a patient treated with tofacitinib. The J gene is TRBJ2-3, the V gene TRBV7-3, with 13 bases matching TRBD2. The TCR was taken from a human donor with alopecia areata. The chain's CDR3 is CASSAYTSGGATDTQYF. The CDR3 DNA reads TGTGCCAGCAGCGCGTACACTAGCGGGGGGGCAACAGATACGCAGTATTTT. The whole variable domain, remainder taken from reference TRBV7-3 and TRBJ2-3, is GAGVSQTPSNKVTEKGKYVELRCDPISGHTALYWYRQSLGQGPEFLIYFQGTGAADDSGLPNDRFFAVRPEGSVSTLKIQRTERGDSAVYLCASSAYTSGGATDTQYFGPGTRLTVL.